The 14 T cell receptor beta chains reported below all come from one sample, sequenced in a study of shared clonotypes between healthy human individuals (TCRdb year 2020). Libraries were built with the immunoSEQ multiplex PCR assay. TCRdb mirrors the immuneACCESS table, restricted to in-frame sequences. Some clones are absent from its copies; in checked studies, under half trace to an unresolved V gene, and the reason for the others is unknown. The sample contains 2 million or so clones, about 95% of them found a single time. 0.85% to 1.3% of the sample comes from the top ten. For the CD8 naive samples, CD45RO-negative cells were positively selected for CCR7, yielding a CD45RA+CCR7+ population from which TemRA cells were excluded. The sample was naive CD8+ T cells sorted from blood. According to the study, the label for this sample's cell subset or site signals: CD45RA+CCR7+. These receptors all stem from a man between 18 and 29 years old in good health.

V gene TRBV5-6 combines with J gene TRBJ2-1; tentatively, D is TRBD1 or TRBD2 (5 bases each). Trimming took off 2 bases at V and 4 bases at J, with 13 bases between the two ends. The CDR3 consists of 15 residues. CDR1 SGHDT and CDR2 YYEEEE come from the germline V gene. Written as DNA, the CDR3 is TGTGCCAGCAGCTTACAGGAGACTATTTACAATGAGCAGTTCTTC. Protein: CASSLQETIYNEQFF.

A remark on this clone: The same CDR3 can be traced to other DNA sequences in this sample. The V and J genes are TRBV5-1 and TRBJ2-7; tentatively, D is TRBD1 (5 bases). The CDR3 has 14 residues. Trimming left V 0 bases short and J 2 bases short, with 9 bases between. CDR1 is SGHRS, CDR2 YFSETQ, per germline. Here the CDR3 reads CASSLDPGTYEQYF. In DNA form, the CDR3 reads TGCGCCAGCAGCTTGGACCCAGGGACCTACGAGCAGTACTTC.

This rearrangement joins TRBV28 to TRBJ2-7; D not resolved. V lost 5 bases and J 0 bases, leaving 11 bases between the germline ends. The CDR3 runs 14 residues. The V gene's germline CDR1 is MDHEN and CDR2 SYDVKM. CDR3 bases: TGTGCCAGCAGTACCCGTTTGTTCTCCTACGAGCAGTACTTC. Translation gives CASSTRLFSYEQYF.

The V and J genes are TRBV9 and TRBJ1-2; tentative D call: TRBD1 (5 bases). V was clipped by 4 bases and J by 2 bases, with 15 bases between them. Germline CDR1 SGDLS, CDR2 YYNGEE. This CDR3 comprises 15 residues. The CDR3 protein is CASSPLMDTNYGYTF. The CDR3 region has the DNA TGTGCCAGCAGCCCCCTTATGGACACGAACTATGGCTACACCTTC. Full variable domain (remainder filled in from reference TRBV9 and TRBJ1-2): DSGVTQTPKHLITATGQRVTLRCSPRSGDLSVYWYQQSLDQGLQFLIQYYNGEERAKGNILERFSAQQFPDLHSELNLSSLELGDSALYFCASSPLMDTNYGYTFGSGTRLTVV.

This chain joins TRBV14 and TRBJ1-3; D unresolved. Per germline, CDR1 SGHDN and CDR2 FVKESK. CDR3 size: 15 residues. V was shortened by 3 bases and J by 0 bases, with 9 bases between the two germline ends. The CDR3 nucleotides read TGTGCCAGCAGCCATGACTCGACCTCTGGAAACACCATATATTTT. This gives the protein CASSHDSTSGNTIYF.

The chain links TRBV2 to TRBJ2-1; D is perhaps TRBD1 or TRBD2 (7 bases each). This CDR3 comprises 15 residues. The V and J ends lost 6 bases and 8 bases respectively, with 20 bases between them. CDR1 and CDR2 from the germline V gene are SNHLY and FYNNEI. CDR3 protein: CASSDDREGVDEQFF. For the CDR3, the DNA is TGTGCCAGCAGCGATGACAGGGAGGGAGTGGATGAGCAGTTCTTC. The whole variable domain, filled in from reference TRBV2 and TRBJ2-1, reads EPEVTQTPSHQVTQMGQEVILRCVPISNHLYFYWYRQILGQKVEFLVSFYNNEISEKSEIFDDQFSVERPDGSNFTLKIRSTKLEDSAMYFCASSDDREGVDEQFFGPGTRLTVL.

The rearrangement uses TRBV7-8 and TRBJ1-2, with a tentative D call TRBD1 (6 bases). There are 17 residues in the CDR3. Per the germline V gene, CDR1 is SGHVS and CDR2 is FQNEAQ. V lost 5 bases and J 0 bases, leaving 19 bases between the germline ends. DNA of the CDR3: TGTGCCAGCAGCGCAAAGGCCCGGGGGCGAGCTAACTATGGCTACACCTTC. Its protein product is CASSAKARGRANYGYTF.

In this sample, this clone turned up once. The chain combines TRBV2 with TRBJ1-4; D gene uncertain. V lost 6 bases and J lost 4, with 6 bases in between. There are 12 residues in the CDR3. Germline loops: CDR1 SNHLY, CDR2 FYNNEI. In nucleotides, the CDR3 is TGTGCCAGCAGGTTATTTAATGAAAAACTGTTTTTT. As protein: CASRLFNEKLFF. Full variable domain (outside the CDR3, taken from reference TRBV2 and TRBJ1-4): EPEVTQTPSHQVTQMGQEVILRCVPISNHLYFYWYRQILGQKVEFLVSFYNNEISEKSEIFDDQFSVERPDGSNFTLKIRSTKLEDSAMYFCASRLFNEKLFFGSGTQLSVL.

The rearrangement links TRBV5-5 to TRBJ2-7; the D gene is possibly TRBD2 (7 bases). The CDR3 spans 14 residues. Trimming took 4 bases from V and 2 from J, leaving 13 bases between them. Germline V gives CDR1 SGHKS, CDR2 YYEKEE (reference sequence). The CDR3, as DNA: TGTGCCAGCAGCGTTTCCGGGGGGCCCTACGAGCAGTACTTC. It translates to CASSVSGGPYEQYF.

The CDR3 loop reads CASSQDSHGAENTGELFF. CDR3 nucleotides: TGCGCCAGCAGCCAAGACTCCCATGGGGCGGAGAACACCGGGGAGCTGTTTTTT. The chain combines TRBV4-3 with TRBJ2-2; TRBD1 might be the D (5 bases). Germline assignment: CDR1 LGHNA and CDR2 YSLEER. This CDR3 is built from 18 residues. Trimming cost V 0 bases and J 1 base, with 15 bases left between them.

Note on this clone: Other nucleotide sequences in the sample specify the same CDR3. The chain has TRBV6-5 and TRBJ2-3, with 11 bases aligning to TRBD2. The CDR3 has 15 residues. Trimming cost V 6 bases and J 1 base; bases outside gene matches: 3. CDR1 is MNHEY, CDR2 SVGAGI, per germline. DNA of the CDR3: TGTGCCAGCAGCCAACTAGCGGGAGGCACAGATACGCAGTATTTT. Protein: CASSQLAGGTDTQYF.

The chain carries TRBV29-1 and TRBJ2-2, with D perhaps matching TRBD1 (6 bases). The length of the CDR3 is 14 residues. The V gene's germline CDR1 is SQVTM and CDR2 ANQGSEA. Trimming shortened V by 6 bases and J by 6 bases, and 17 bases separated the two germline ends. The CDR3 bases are TGCAGCGTAGGTACCCAGGACAGTTCCGGGGAGCTGTTTTTT. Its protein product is CSVGTQDSSGELFF.

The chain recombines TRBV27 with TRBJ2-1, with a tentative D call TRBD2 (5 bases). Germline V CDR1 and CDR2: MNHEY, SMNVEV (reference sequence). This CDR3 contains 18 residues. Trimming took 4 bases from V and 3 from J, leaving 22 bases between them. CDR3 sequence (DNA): TGTGCCAGCAGTTCGATTCTAGGAGGAGTGGGTGGCTACAATGAGCAGTTCTTC. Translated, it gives CASSSILGGVGGYNEQFF.

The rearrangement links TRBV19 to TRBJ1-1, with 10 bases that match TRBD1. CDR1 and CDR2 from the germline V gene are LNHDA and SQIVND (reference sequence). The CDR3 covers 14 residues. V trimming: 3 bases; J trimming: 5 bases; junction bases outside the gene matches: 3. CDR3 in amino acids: CASSIDRGRTEAFF. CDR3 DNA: TGTGCCAGTAGTATTGACAGGGGGCGGACTGAAGCTTTCTTT.